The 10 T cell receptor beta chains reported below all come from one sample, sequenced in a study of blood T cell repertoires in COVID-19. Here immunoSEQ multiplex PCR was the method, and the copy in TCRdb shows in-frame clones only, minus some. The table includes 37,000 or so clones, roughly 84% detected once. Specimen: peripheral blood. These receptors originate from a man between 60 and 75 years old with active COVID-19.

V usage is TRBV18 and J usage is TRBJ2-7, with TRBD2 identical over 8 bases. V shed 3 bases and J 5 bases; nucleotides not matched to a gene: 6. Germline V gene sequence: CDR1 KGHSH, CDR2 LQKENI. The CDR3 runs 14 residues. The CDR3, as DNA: TGTGCCAGCTCACCCGTAGCGGGATACGACGAGCAGTACTTC. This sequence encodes CASSPVAGYDEQYF. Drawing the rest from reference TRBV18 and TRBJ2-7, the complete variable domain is NAGVMQNPRHLVRRRGQEARLRCSPMKGHSHVYWYRQLPEEGLKFMVYLQKENIIDESGMPKERFSAEFPKEGPSILRIQQVVRGDSAAYFCASSPVAGYDEQYFGPGTRLTVT.

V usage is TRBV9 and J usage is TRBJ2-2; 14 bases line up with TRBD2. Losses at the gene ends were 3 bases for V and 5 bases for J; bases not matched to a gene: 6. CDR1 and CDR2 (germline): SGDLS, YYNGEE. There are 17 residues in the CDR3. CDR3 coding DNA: TGTGCCAGCAGCGGGGGACTAGCGGGAGTAACTACCGGGGAGCTGTTTTTT. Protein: CASSGGLAGVTTGELFF.

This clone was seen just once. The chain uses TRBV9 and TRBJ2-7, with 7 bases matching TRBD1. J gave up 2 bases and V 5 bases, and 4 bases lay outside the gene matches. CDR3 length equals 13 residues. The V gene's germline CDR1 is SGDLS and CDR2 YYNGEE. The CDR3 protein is CASSPGQAYEQYF. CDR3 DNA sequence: TGTGCCAGCAGTCCAGGACAGGCCTACGAGCAGTACTTC.

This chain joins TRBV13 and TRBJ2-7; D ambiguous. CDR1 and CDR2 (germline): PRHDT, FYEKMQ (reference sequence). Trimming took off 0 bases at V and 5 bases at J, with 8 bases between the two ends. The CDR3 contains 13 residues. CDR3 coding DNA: TGTGCCAGCAGCTTAGGCGCGGATAACGAGCAGTACTTC. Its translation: CASSLGADNEQYF.

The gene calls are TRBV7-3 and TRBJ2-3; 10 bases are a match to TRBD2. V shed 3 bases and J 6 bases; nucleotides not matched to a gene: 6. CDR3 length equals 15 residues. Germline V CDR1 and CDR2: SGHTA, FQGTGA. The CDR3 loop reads CASSLGLALSDTQYF. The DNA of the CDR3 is TGTGCCAGCAGCTTGGGACTAGCGTTATCCGATACGCAGTATTTT.

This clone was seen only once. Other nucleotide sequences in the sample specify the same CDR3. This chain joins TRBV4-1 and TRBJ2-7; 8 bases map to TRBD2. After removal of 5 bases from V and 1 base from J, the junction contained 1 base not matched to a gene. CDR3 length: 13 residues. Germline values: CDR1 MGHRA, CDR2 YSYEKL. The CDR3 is CASSAGGSYEQYF. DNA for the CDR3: TGCGCCAGCAGCGCGGGGGGATCCTACGAGCAGTACTTC.

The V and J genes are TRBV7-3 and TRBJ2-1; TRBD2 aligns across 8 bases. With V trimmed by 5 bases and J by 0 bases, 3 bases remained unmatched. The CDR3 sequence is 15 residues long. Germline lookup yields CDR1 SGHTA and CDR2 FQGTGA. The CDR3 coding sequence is TGTGCCAGCAGCGAGGGACTAGGCTCCTACAATGAGCAGTTCTTC. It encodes CASSEGLGSYNEQFF. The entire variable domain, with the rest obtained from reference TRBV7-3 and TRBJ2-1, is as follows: GAGVSQTPSNKVTEKGKYVELRCDPISGHTALYWYRQSLGQGPEFLIYFQGTGAADDSGLPNDRFFAVRPEGSVSTLKIQRTERGDSAVYLCASSEGLGSYNEQFFGPGTRLTVL.

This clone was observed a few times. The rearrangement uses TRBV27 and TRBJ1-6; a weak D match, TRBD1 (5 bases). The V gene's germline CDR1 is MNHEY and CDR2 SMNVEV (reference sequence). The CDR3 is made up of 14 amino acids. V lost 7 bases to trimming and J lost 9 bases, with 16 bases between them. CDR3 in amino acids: CASKTPTEGSPLHF. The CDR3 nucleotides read TGTGCCAGCAAAACCCCGACAGAAGGTTCACCCCTCCACTTT.

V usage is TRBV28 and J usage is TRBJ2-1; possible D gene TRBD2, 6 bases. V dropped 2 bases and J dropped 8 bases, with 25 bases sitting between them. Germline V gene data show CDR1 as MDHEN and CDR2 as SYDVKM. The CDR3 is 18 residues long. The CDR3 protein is CASSLNEGGSLRVDEQFF. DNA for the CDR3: TGTGCCAGCAGTTTAAACGAAGGAGGGAGCCTCAGGGTTGATGAGCAGTTCTTC.

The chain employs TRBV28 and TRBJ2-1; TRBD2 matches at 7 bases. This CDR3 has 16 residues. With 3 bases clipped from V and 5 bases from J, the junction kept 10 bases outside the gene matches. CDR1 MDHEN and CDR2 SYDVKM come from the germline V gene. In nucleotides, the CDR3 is TGTGCCAGCAGTTTTATGGGTCCAGCGGGAAACAATGAGCAGTTCTTC. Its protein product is CASSFMGPAGNNEQFF.